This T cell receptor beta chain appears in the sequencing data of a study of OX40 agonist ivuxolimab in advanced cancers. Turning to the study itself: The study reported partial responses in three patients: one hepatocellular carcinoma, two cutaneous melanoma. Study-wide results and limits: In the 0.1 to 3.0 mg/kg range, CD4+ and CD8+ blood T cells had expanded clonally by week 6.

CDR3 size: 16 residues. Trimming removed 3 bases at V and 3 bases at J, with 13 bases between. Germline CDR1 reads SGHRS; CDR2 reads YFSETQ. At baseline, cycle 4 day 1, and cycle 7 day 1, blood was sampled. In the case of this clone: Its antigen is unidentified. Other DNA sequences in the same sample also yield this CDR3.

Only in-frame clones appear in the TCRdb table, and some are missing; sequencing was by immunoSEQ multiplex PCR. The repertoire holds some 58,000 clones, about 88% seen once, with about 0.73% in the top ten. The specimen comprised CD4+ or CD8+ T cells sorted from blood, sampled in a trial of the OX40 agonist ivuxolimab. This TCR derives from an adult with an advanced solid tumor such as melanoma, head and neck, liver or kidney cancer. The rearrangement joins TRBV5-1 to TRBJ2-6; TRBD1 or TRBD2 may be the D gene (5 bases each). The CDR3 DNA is TGCGCCAGCAGCTGGACTGGTGGGGGTGGGGCCAACGTCCTGACTTTC. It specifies CASSWTGGGGANVLTF.